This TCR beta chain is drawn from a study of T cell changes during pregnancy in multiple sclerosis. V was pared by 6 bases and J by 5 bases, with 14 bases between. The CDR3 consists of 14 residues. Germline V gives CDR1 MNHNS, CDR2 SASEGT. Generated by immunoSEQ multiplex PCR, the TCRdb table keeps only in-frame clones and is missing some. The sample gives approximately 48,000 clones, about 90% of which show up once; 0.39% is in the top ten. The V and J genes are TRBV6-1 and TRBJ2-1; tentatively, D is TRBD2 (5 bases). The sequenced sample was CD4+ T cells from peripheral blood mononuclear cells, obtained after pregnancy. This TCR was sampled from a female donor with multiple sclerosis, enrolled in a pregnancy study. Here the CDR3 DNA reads TGTGCCAGCAGCTGGGGAGACGGAAACAATGAGCAGTTCTTC. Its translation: CASSWGDGNNEQFF.